The source of this T cell receptor (beta chain) is a study of T cell responses to AZD1222 COVID-19 vaccine. Regarding the study as a whole: Along spike, vaccine-associated CD4 TCRs were found throughout, with dominance at 160-218 and 743-854. In a largely white British group with more females than males, clonal diversity was possibly underestimated.

Assay used: immunoSEQ multiplex PCR; TCRdb lists only in-frame clones, some missing. The data contain roughly 95,000 clones, 80% to 95% of them singletons. A word on this clone: Antigen specificity is unknown.

Trimming took 2 bases from V and 7 from J, leaving 12 bases between them. The CDR3 sequence is 14 residues long. Per germline, CDR1 SGHNT and CDR2 YENEEA. The sample in question was peripheral blood, obtained 28 days after the second AZD1222 dose. The source is an adult who received the AZD1222 COVID-19 vaccine. The chain links TRBV11-3 to TRBJ2-1; D possibly corresponds to TRBD1 (5 bases). CDR3 DNA: TGTGCCAGCAGCTTATTCAGGGCAAGGAATGAGCAGTTCTTC. It translates to CASSLFRARNEQFF. The full variable domain, with the rest looked up from reference TRBV11-3 and TRBJ2-1, is EAGVVQSPRYKIIEKKQPVAFWCNPISGHNTLYWYLQNLGQGPELLIRYENEEAVDDSQLPKDRFSAERLKGVDSTLKIQPAELGDSAVYLCASSLFRARNEQFFGPGTRLTVL.